What follows are 11 T cell receptor beta chains derived from one specimen sequenced in a study of long-term antiretroviral therapy in people with HIV. It was version v3.0 of the immunoSEQ assay that was run at survey level. Generated by immunoSEQ multiplex PCR, the TCRdb table keeps only in-frame clones and is missing some. This table has some 25,000 clones, over 80% appearing once. The sample was unsorted PBMCs, taken just over 4.2 years after starting antiretroviral therapy. These receptors all come from a man aged 25-45 years with HIV.

This sequence joins TRBV4-1 and TRBJ1-1; D gene unclear. Per germline, CDR1 MGHRA and CDR2 YSYEKL. Trimming took off 0 bases at V and 5 bases at J, with 19 bases between the two ends. The CDR3 loop spans 17 amino acids. The CDR3 spells CASSQDREKARRTEAFF. CDR3 bases: TGCGCCAGCAGCCAAGATAGGGAAAAGGCCCGGAGAACTGAAGCTTTCTTT.

The CDR3 sequence is CAWSGLSGADNQPQHF. The CDR3 DNA reads TGTGCCTGGAGTGGTCTCTCGGGGGCAGACAATCAGCCCCAGCATTTT. The chain couples TRBV30 to TRBJ1-5, with a tentative D call TRBD1 (6 bases). Trimming took 1 base from V and 3 from J, leaving 16 bases between them. The CDR3 runs 16 residues. Germline-derived CDR1 and CDR2 are GTSNPN and SVGIG (reference sequence).

J is TRBJ2-7 and V is TRBV10-1; 10 bases are a match to TRBD2. The CDR3 has 17 residues. Germline loops: CDR1 WNHNN, CDR2 SYGVQD (reference sequence). Trimming removed 2 bases from V and 4 bases from J; junction bases left unmatched: 11. The CDR3: CASSEPTASGSPYEQYF. The CDR3 DNA follows: TGCGCCAGCAGTGAGCCTACCGCTAGCGGGAGCCCTTACGAGCAGTACTTC.

J is TRBJ2-7 and V is TRBV7-9; 9 bases are a match to TRBD1. Germline loops: CDR1 SEHNR, CDR2 FQNEAQ (reference sequence). The CDR3 covers 16 residues. V dropped 5 bases and J dropped 4; count of bases not matched to a gene: 12. This CDR3 is CASSVSTGTGIYEQYF. In DNA, the CDR3 is TGTGCCAGCAGCGTATCCACCGGGACAGGGATATACGAGCAGTACTTC.

V and J are TRBV27 and TRBJ2-2, with 7 positions matching TRBD1. J was trimmed by 4 bases and V by 6 bases; bases with no gene match: 11. This CDR3 has 16 amino acids. Per germline, CDR1 MNHEY and CDR2 SMNVEV (reference sequence). Written as DNA, the CDR3 is TGTGCCAGCAGCGACGGACAGGTCCTTGCCACCGGGGAGCTGTTTTTT. This encodes CASSDGQVLATGELFF.

The rearrangement uses TRBV5-6 and TRBJ1-1, with D possibly being TRBD1 (5 bases). The germline gives CDR1 SGHDT, CDR2 YYEEEE. The CDR3 is 14 residues long. The V and J ends lost 1 base and 4 bases respectively, with 11 bases between them. The CDR3 DNA sequence: TGTGCCAGCAGCTTGACGGGGGTGAGCACTGAAGCTTTCTTT. Its translation: CASSLTGVSTEAFF.

The chain couples TRBV28 to TRBJ2-7, with 11 bases lining up with TRBD2. The germline V gene encodes CDR1 MDHEN and CDR2 SYDVKM. Trimming removed 7 bases from V and 4 bases from J; junction bases left unmatched: 6. This CDR3 spans 14 amino acids. Here the CDR3 reads CASISGRVKYEQYF. The CDR3 DNA follows: TGTGCCAGCATTAGCGGGAGGGTCAAGTACGAGCAGTACTTC.

The chain employs TRBV28 and TRBJ1-4; no clear D. The CDR3 extends over 16 amino acids. The V gene's germline CDR1 is MDHEN and CDR2 SYDVKM. V was pared by 3 bases and J by 5 bases, with 16 bases between. CDR3 DNA sequence: TGTGCCAGCAGTTTCGCCCATGTGCCCTTGAATGAAAAACTGTTTTTT. This gives the protein CASSFAHVPLNEKLFF.

The gene calls are TRBV6-1 and TRBJ2-6; tentatively, D is TRBD2 (6 bases). Per the germline V gene, CDR1 is MNHNS and CDR2 is SASEGT. V gave up 6 bases and J gave up 1 base, with 10 bases separating them. The CDR3 length is 15 residues. Here the CDR3 DNA reads TGTGCCAGCAGCCCGGAGGGGTCTGGGGCCAACGTCCTGACTTTC. It is translated as CASSPEGSGANVLTF.

The V call is TRBV7-6, the J call TRBJ2-7; D possibly matches TRBD1 or TRBD2 (5 bases each). V lost 3 bases, J lost 6 bases, and 15 bases lay in between. Germline V gene data show CDR1 as SGHVS and CDR2 as FNYEAQ. The CDR3 length is 14 residues. CDR3 DNA: TGTGCCAGCAGCTTTGATAGCCAGGGACGCGAGCAGTACTTC. Translated, it gives CASSFDSQGREQYF.

The V and J genes are TRBV30 and TRBJ2-7, with 7 bases lining up with TRBD1. Germline CDR1 reads GTSNPN; CDR2 reads SVGIG (reference sequence). The CDR3 covers 13 residues. J was trimmed by 4 bases and V by 4 bases; bases with no gene match: 7. CDR3 residues: CAWTGTDDYEQYF. CDR3 coding DNA: TGTGCCTGGACCGGGACAGACGATTACGAGCAGTACTTC.